These 14 T cell receptor beta chains came from one sample sequenced in a study of blood T cells in healthy people across ages. Together with a sample-barcoded 5' primer, a J-beta primer mix was included in a second PCR lasting roughly 6 to 12 cycles. TCRdb re-analysed the 5' RACE reads in MiXCR, keeping a single row per CDR3 protein. This sample has around 900,000 distinct CDR3 sequences, with 25% to 35% found just once. Sequenced material: blood. The receptor source for this set is a woman older than 75 in good health.

Concerning this clonotype itself: This may be a read error: a much more frequent sequence differs by one nucleotide. The chain is built from TRBV12-3 or TRBV12-4 and TRBJ1-4; no definite D call. The length of the CDR3 is 13 residues. The CDR3 DNA reads TGTGCCGGCAGTTTAATGGAGGCGGAAAAACTGTTTTTT. Its translation is CAGSLMEAEKLFF.

This clonotype was recorded at least ten times. The chain joins TRBV20-1 to TRBJ2-5; 8 bases align to TRBD2. Germline V CDR1 and CDR2: DFQATT, SNEGSKA (reference sequence). V gave up 8 bases and J gave up 0 bases; unmatched junction bases: 8. The CDR3 runs 14 residues. This CDR3 reads CSWGLDRDQETQYF. CDR3 in DNA: TGCAGTTGGGGACTAGATAGGGACCAAGAGACCCAGTACTTC.

This clonotype was observed at least ten times. The rearrangement uses TRBV9 and TRBJ2-3; D could derive from TRBD1 or TRBD2 (5 bases each). Looked up from germline, CDR1 is SGDLS and CDR2 is YYNGEE. This CDR3 is 14 amino acids long. V was shortened by 4 bases and J by 3 bases, with 12 bases between the two germline ends. CDR3 region: CASSPGTNTDTQYF. The CDR3 nucleotides read TGTGCCAGCAGCCCCGGGACCAATACAGATACGCAGTATTTT.

There are many counts of this clonotype. The chain uses TRBV29-1 and TRBJ2-3; the D gene is possibly TRBD2 (5 bases). Trimming took off 7 bases at V and 0 bases at J, with 14 bases between the two ends. The germline CDR1 and CDR2 sequences are SQVTM and ANQGSEA. The CDR3 loop spans 14 amino acids. Written as DNA, the CDR3 is TGCAGCGGGGGAGTGTCTCATAGCACAGATACGCAGTATTTT. Its translation is CSGGVSHSTDTQYF.

The rearrangement links TRBV7-2 to TRBJ1-1; D perhaps matches TRBD1 (6 bases). Trimming cost V 5 bases and J 5 bases, with 18 bases left between them. CDR3 length: 15 residues. Germline-derived CDR1 and CDR2 are SGHTA and FQGNSA. The CDR3 reads CASSRDRLGSTEAFF. CDR3 nucleotides: TGTGCCAGCAGCCGAGACAGGTTGGGGTCAACTGAAGCTTTCTTT. Combining the CDR3 with reference TRBV7-2 and TRBJ1-1 gives the whole variable domain GAGVSQSPSNKVTEKGKDVELRCDPISGHTALYWYRQSLGQGLEFLIYFQGNSAPDKSGLPSDRFSAERTGGSVSTLTIQRTQQEDSAVYLCASSRDRLGSTEAFFGQGTRLTVV.

This clonotype was detected many times. The chain has TRBV20-1 and TRBJ2-3, with 13 bases fitting TRBD2. The CDR3 has 14 amino acids. CDR1 DFQATT and CDR2 SNEGSKA come from the germline V gene (reference sequence). V dropped 5 bases and J dropped 6; count of bases not matched to a gene: 5. CDR3 sequence: CSAVTSGGSDTQYF. The CDR3 coding sequence is TGCAGTGCTGTGACTAGCGGGGGGTCGGATACGCAGTATTTT.

The chain uses TRBV10-3 and TRBJ2-6; 8 bases line up with TRBD2. Trimming at V came to 7 bases and at J to 2 bases, leaving 1 base not matched to a gene. Per the germline V gene, CDR1 is ENHRY and CDR2 is SYGVKD. The length of the CDR3 is 14 residues. This CDR3 reads CAITAGAGANVLTF. The CDR3 nucleotides read TGTGCCATCACAGCGGGGGCTGGGGCCAACGTCCTGACTTTC.

This clonotype appeared many times. The chain is built from TRBV24-1 and TRBJ2-1; 15 bases match TRBD2. Germline assignment: CDR1 KGHDR and CDR2 SFDVKD. The CDR3 extends over 22 amino acids. The junction had 16 bases not matched to a gene; V was cut back by 5 bases and J by 0 bases. Here the CDR3 DNA reads TGTGCCACCAGTGGGGCGAAGAATGGACTAGCGGGGGGGCTGTCCTCCTACAATGAGCAGTTCTTC. Protein product: CATSGAKNGLAGGLSSYNEQFF.

Points on this clonotype: Since a much larger clone is just one base distant, this may be a read error. The chain employs TRBV25-1 and TRBJ2-7, with TRBD1 matching 10 bases. V lost 3 bases, J lost 7 bases, and 15 bases stayed unmatched. Germline lookup yields CDR1 MGHDK and CDR2 SYGVNS. The CDR3 covers 17 residues. CDR3 sequence (DNA): TGTGCCAGCAGTGACTCGTCCGGGACAGGGGCCCCCAATGAGCAGTACTTC. Translation gives CASSDSSGTGAPNEQYF.

The chain is built from TRBV7-2 and TRBJ2-2, with TRBD2 as a possible D gene (6 bases). The CDR3 has 15 residues. V lost 7 bases and J 7 bases, leaving 19 bases between the germline ends. CDR1 is SGHTA and CDR2 is FQGNSA in the germline V gene. The CDR3 sequence is CASKLGGIQIGELFF. CDR3 sequence (DNA): TGTGCCAGCAAACTCGGGGGAATTCAGATCGGGGAGCTGTTTTTT.

This clonotype appeared many times. The chain carries TRBV7-9 and TRBJ2-1; weak D call: TRBD2 (6 bases). The CDR3 has 13 amino acids. Germline CDR1 and CDR2: SEHNR and FQNEAQ (reference sequence). Trimming cost V 5 bases and J 3 bases, with 8 bases left between them. The CDR3 region is CASSGGSYNEQFF. The CDR3 DNA follows: TGTGCCAGCAGCGGAGGGAGCTACAATGAGCAGTTCTTC. Combining the CDR3 with reference TRBV7-9 and TRBJ2-1 gives the whole variable domain DTGVSQNPRHKITKRGQNVTFRCDPISEHNRLYWYRQTLGQGPEFLTYFQNEAQLEKSRLLSDRFSAERPKGSFSTLEIQRTEQGDSAMYLCASSGGSYNEQFFGPGTRLTVL.

As for this clonotype: The junction departs from the called germline gene at one end, perhaps through a read error. The rearrangement links TRBV12-3 or TRBV12-4 to TRBJ1-1; D gene unclear. CDR3 length equals 12 residues. The CDR3 DNA reads as TGTGCCAACAGTTTAAGGGCCGAGGGAGCTTTCTTT. Translated: CANSLRAEGAFF.

Note on this clonotype: Germline is not matched at one junction end, which may reflect a read error. V usage is TRBV12-3 or TRBV12-4 and J usage is TRBJ2-7; weak D call: TRBD1 (5 bases). This CDR3 region has 17 residues. DNA for the CDR3: TGTGCCAGCAGTTTAGGGGCAGGGTCCCTTAACTCCTACGAGCAGTACTTT. Amino acids: CASSLGAGSLNSYEQYF.

A few counts support this clonotype. The chain employs TRBV20-1 and TRBJ1-1; perhaps TRBD1 as D (5 bases). The length of the CDR3 is 11 residues. V lost 3 bases and J lost 6, with 8 bases in between. Per germline, CDR1 DFQATT and CDR2 SNEGSKA (reference sequence). In DNA, the CDR3 is TGCAGTGCTAGTCCAGGGCCTGAAGCTTTCTTT. As protein: CSASPGPEAFF.